A selection of T cell receptor beta chains follows, all from one sample in a study of cytomegalovirus exposure and HLA in healthy donors. Measured with immunoSEQ multiplex PCR; TCRdb has only the in-frame clones, and not every one. The sample includes 50,000 to 75,000 clones, about 81% seen only once; the top ten take 6.5% to 8.5%. What was sequenced was PBMCs. These receptors were collected from a man aged 30 to 45 in good health and CMV-seropositive. Each CDR3 is given with its conserved first and last residue. D genes are given only for firm matches. Clone size is given for some rows only: seen once, a few or many times, or a class if the clone is expanded.

TRBJ2-2,TRBV25-1,-,few,CASSEALEAGELFF,TGTGCCAGCAGTGAGGCGTTGGAGGCCGGGGAGCTGTTTTTT
TRBJ1-2,TRBV4-1,TRBD1,-,CASSQLLQGAHGYTF,TGCGCCAGCAGCCAGTTGTTACAGGGGGCGCATGGCTACACCTTC
TRBJ2-1,TRBV10-3,-,few,CAISESGQNEQFF,TGTGCCATCAGTGAGTCTGGGCAGAATGAGCAGTTCTTC
TRBJ2-7,TRBV10-3,TRBD1,-,CAISKDRTPYEQYF,TGTGCCATCAGCAAGGACAGGACACCCTACGAGCAGTACTTC
TRBJ1-1,TRBV15,-,-,CATSRDRGSRAFF,TGTGCCACCAGCAGAGATAGGGGGAGCCGAGCTTTCTTT
TRBJ1-2,TRBV19,-,-,CASSMSDRYYGYTF,TGTGCCAGTAGTATGAGCGACAGATACTATGGCTACACCTTC
TRBJ1-4,TRBV5-6,-,-,CASSLGGPGKEKLFF,TGTGCCAGCAGCTTGGGGGGGCCCGGAAAAGAAAAACTGTTTTTT
TRBJ1-2,TRBV15,-,-,CATSRPGRPPNYGYTF,TGTGCCACCAGCAGGCCTGGGAGGCCCCCTAACTATGGCTACACCTTC
TRBJ2-2,TRBV7-6,-,-,CASSSSGAAANTGELFF,TGTGCCAGCAGCTCGTCAGGAGCGGCGGCGAACACCGGGGAGCTGTTTTTT
TRBJ2-7,TRBV2,-,few,CASNPLAGYEQYF,TGTGCCAGCAACCCCCTCGCGGGTTATGAGCAGTACTTC
TRBJ1-1,TRBV19,-,-,CASSSQGSVAEAFF,TGTGCCAGTAGTAGTCAGGGTTCGGTCGCTGAAGCTTTCTTT
TRBJ2-7,TRBV6-1,TRBD1,-,CASNRGGTAYEQYF,TGTGCCAGCAACAGAGGTGGGACAGCCTACGAGCAGTACTTC
TRBJ2-3,TRBV7-9,TRBD2,-,CASSQSGGGDTQYF,TGTGCCAGCAGCCAGAGCGGGGGCGGAGATACGCAGTATTTT
TRBJ1-1,TRBV7-2,TRBD1,-,CASSLDPGGSEAFF,TGTGCCAGCAGCTTAGATCCAGGGGGCTCTGAAGCTTTCTTT
TRBJ2-1,TRBV14,-,large,CASSQDRGADEQFF,TGTGCCAGCAGCCAAGATCGTGGGGCGGACGAGCAGTTCTTC
TRBJ2-3,TRBV28,-,-,CASRQLRSTDTQYF,TGTGCCAGCAGACAACTAAGGAGCACAGATACGCAGTATTTT
TRBJ1-2,TRBV19,TRBD1,few,CASSIGGQGLYGYTF,TGTGCCAGTAGTATCGGGGGACAGGGACTCTATGGCTACACCTTC
TRBJ2-1,TRBV2,TRBD1,-,CASRRQGSSYNEQFF,TGTGCCAGCAGGCGACAGGGGAGCTCCTACAATGAGCAGTTCTTC
TRBJ1-1,TRBV15,-,-,CATSRDRGIRAFF,TGTGCCACCAGCAGAGATAGGGGGATCCGAGCTTTCTTT
TRBJ2-2,TRBV19,-,once,CASSVPGTGELFF,TGTGCCAGTAGTGTCCCGGGCACCGGGGAGCTGTTTTTT
TRBJ1-2,TRBV7-2,-,-,CASSLATAGMGGYGYTF,TGTGCCAGCAGCTTAGCCACAGCCGGGATGGGGGGCTATGGCTACACCTTC
TRBJ2-7,TRBV7-9,TRBD2,-,CASSPPSGSTYEQYF,TGTGCCAGCAGCCCTCCTAGCGGGAGTACCTACGAGCAGTACTTC
TRBJ1-1,TRBV29-1,TRBD1,-,CSVDGTGLAAFF,TGCAGCGTTGATGGGACAGGGCTTGCGGCTTTCTTT
TRBJ1-2,TRBV5-4,-,-,CASSLNGGSDGYTF,TGTGCCAGCAGCTTGAACGGGGGATCCGATGGCTACACCTTC
TRBJ2-7,TRBV6-1,TRBD2,-,CASLPPGLAAYEQYF,TGTGCCAGCCTACCACCGGGACTAGCGGCGTACGAGCAGTACTTC
TRBJ2-7,TRBV25-1,-,-,CASSDPGHSYEQYF,TGTGCCAGCAGTGACCCGGGACACTCCTACGAGCAGTACTTC
TRBJ1-1,TRBV13,-,few,CASSRRANTEAFF,TGTGCCAGCAGCCGCAGGGCTAACACTGAAGCTTTCTTT
TRBJ2-3,TRBV7-2,TRBD2,-,CASSLASGGADTQYF,TGTGCCAGCAGCTTAGCTAGCGGGGGAGCAGATACGCAGTATTTT
TRBJ1-1,TRBV6-1,-,few,CASSVSLVAEAFF,TGTGCCAGCAGTGTAAGTTTAGTGGCTGAAGCTTTCTTT
TRBJ2-3,TRBV6-6,-,-,CASSEGAHTDTQYF,TGTGCCAGCAGCGAGGGCGCCCACACAGATACGCAGTATTTT
TRBJ2-2,TRBV19,-,-,CASIPTGPNTGELFF,TGTGCCAGTATACCGACAGGCCCGAACACCGGGGAGCTGTTTTTT
TRBJ1-2,TRBV28,-,-,CASSGRYYGYTF,TGTGCCAGCAGTGGCCGTTACTATGGCTACACCTTC
TRBJ2-2,TRBV4-2,TRBD2,few,CASSQDQSSGGPHGELFF,TGTGCCAGCAGCCAAGATCAGTCTAGCGGGGGGCCCCACGGGGAGCTGTTTTTT
TRBJ1-2,TRBV5-4,-,-,CASSLPGEIGGYTF,TGTGCCAGCAGCTTGCCCGGGGAGATAGGTGGCTACACCTTC
TRBJ1-1,TRBV9,-,-,CASSVDPLNTEAFF,TGTGCCAGCAGCGTAGATCCTCTGAACACTGAAGCTTTCTTT
TRBJ1-6,TRBV5-1,-,-,CASSLDSNNSPLHF,TGCGCCAGCAGCTTGGACAGCAATAATTCACCCCTCCACTTT
TRBJ1-4,TRBV4-1,TRBD1,medium-sized,CASSQESGTGYEKLFF,TGCGCCAGCAGCCAAGAATCCGGGACAGGGTATGAAAAACTGTTTTTT
TRBJ2-7,TRBV29-1,-,-,CSVGPGHEQYF,TGCAGCGTTGGCCCAGGGCACGAGCAGTACTTC
TRBJ1-5,TRBV27,TRBD1,-,CASSLTGGPTQPQHF,TGTGCCAGCAGTCTGACAGGGGGACCCACCCAGCCCCAGCATTTT
TRBJ2-7,TRBV7-2,TRBD1,-,CASSSRGRTPLYEQYF,TGTGCCAGCAGCTCTAGGGGGCGAACCCCCCTCTACGAGCAGTACTTC
TRBJ2-2,TRBV27,TRBD2,-,CASSLGGTGELFF,TGTGCCAGCAGTTTGGGGGGGACCGGGGAGCTGTTTTTT
TRBJ1-2,TRBV28,TRBD1,-,CASRTYSGQGTYGYTF,TGTGCCAGCAGGACTTATTCAGGACAGGGTACCTATGGCTACACCTTC
TRBJ2-6,TRBV19,-,-,CASTFSQGSSGANVLTF,TGTGCCAGTACCTTTAGCCAGGGGAGCTCTGGGGCCAACGTCCTGACTTTC
TRBJ2-4,TRBV9,-,-,CASSVGQAMAKNIQYF,TGTGCCAGCAGCGTAGGGCAGGCAATGGCCAAAAACATTCAGTACTTC
TRBJ2-7,TRBV5-6,-,few,CASGGGRQGGSSYEQYF,TGTGCCAGCGGGGGTGGGAGGCAGGGGGGATCCTCCTACGAGCAGTACTTC